This TCR beta chain was recovered during a study of identical twins. The study, taken as a whole, reports: The more abundant beta clonotypes in cord blood had fewer insertions, and memory repertoires did not show this.

TCRdb fed the 5' RACE reads into MiXCR, producing one record per CDR3 protein. The data show over 250,000 distinct CDR3 sequences, around 9.7% seen once. Germline CDR1 is SGHRS and CDR2 is YFSETQ. CDR3 length: 12 residues. Trimming removed 3 bases from V and 8 bases from J; junction bases left unmatched: 1. The table lists this clonotype with a few counts. What it binds is unknown. Each donor was a healthy Caucasian. This same sample was also part of a study on yellow fever vaccine responses in identical twins.

The rearrangement joins TRBV5-1 to TRBJ1-4; 7 nucleotides align to TRBD1. The sample was CD8+ T cells sorted from blood. The TCR was taken from a woman under 30 in good health. DNA of the CDR3: TGCGCCAGCAGCTCGGACAGGGAAAAACTGTTTTTT. Residues: CASSSDREKLFF.